This note documents a single T cell receptor (beta chain) sequence. The data derive from a study of blood T cell repertoires in COVID-19. Participants were aged about 18 to 90 years from 24 US areas. Original data processing: Amplification with reference gene primers provided the estimates of nucleated cell counts. Clones were read by immunoSEQ multiplex PCR, and TCRdb kept only the in-frame ones, dropping some. V, J and clone size were drawn from that table, and D and trimming were deduced from the DNA. The sample has approximately 380,000 clones; roughly nine tenths are singletons. Losses at the gene ends were 0 bases for V and 7 bases for J; bases not matched to a gene: 10. This CDR3 comprises 17 residues. The V gene's germline CDR1 is SGHAT and CDR2 FQNNGV.

The sample was PBMCs or T cells enriched from blood (not recorded which). The V gene is TRBV11-2, the J gene TRBJ2-2; 8 bases map to TRBD1. The TCR was taken from a woman aged 35 to 49 who had been exposed to COVID-19. The CDR3 is CASSLDRIRGQIGELFF. The CDR3 nucleotides read TGTGCCAGCAGCTTAGATAGGATCAGGGGGCAGATCGGGGAGCTGTTTTTT.